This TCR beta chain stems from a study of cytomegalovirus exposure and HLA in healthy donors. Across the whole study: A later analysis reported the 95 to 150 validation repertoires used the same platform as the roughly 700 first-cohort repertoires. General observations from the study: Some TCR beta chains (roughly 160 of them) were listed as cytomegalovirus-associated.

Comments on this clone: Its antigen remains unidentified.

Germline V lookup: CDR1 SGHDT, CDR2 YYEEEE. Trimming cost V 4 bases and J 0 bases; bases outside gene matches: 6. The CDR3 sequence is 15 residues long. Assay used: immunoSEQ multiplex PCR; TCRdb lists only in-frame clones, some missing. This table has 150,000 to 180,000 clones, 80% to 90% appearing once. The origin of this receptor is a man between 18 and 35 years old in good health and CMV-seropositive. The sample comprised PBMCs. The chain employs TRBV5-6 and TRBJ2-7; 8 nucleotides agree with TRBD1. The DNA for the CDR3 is TGTGCCAGCAGCCCAAGACAGGGGATCTCCTACGAGCAGTACTTC. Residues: CASSPRQGISYEQYF.